This paragraph covers one TCR beta chain sequence. Repertoires were generated with immunoSEQ multiplex PCR, while TCRdb's copy carries only in-frame clones and drops some. The sample includes roughly 17,000 clones, about 90% seen only once; the top ten take roughly 3.2%. This CDR3 spans 16 amino acids. CDR1 and CDR2 (germline): SEHNR, FQNEAQ (reference sequence). V lost 5 bases and J 1 base, leaving 17 bases between the germline ends. This specimen belongs to a study of blood T cell repertoires in COVID-19. Sequencing used peripheral blood. This clonotype originated in a human donor in a cohort sampled during active COVID-19. The chain recombines TRBV7-9 with TRBJ2-5; D remains ambiguous. The CDR3 bases are TGTGCCAGCAGCCGGATGCCCACCTTAGCCCAAGAGACCCAGTACTTC. This gives the protein CASSRMPTLAQETQYF.